Listed below are T cell receptor beta chains from one sample, sequenced in a study of cytomegalovirus exposure and HLA in healthy donors. The protocol was immunoSEQ multiplex PCR, while the TCRdb copy is restricted to in-frame clones and leaves out a portion. The data contain about 180,000 clones, around four fifths of them singletons. The specimen sequenced was PBMCs. These receptors came from a man aged 18 to 35 in good health and CMV-seronegative. Each CDR3 is given with its conserved first and last residue. The D gene is left open where the match is weak. Only part of the rows carry a size: once, few, many, or a class if the clone is expanded.

TGTGCCAGCAGCTTAGCTAGCGGGGGGTTGGCAGATACGCAGTATTTT,CASSLASGGLADTQYF,TRBD2,TRBJ2-3,TRBV7-9,NA
TGCGCCAGCAGCTTGGTACCGGACAATGAGCAGTTCTTC,CASSLVPDNEQFF,NA,TRBJ2-1,TRBV5-1,NA
TGTGCCAGCAGCGTAGGGCCCTCCTACAATGAGCAGTTCTTC,CASSVGPSYNEQFF,NA,TRBJ2-1,TRBV9,NA
TGCGCCAACAAAATAGGAGGGCAGGGGGCGAACCCCGGGGAGCTGTTTTTT,CANKIGGQGANPGELFF,TRBD1,TRBJ2-2,TRBV10-1,NA
TGTGCCATCCTAGCCCACGACAGGGGGCTAAACACTGAAGCTTTCTTT,CAILAHDRGLNTEAFF,TRBD1,TRBJ1-1,TRBV6-6,NA
TGTGCCAGTAGGGCGCGGCGGGAAGGCACAGATACGCAGTATTTT,CASRARREGTDTQYF,NA,TRBJ2-3,TRBV19,NA
TGTGCCTGGAAACGGGAGGATTTCTACGAGCAGTACTTC,CAWKREDFYEQYF,TRBD2,TRBJ2-7,TRBV30,NA
TGTGCCAGCTCACCACGGACAGGGGGCAATGGCTACACCTTC,CASSPRTGGNGYTF,TRBD1,TRBJ1-2,TRBV18,few
TGCGCCAGCAGCCCACAGGGGGGACGGAGCCACGAGCAGTACTTC,CASSPQGGRSHEQYF,TRBD1,TRBJ2-7,TRBV4-1,few
TGTGCCAGCAGCCCTGCCGGACAGGGGGGATATGGCTACACCTTC,CASSPAGQGGYGYTF,TRBD1,TRBJ1-2,TRBV28,NA
TGTGCCACAACAGGGTCTCCACATTCCACAGATACGCAGTATTTT,CATTGSPHSTDTQYF,NA,TRBJ2-3,TRBV7-8,NA
TGCGCCAGCAGCCAGGACAGGGGCCCCTATGGCTACACCTTC,CASSQDRGPYGYTF,TRBD1,TRBJ1-2,TRBV4-3,NA
TGTGCCAGCAGTGGTTTTAGGACAGGGAAAGACGAGCAGTACTTC,CASSGFRTGKDEQYF,TRBD1,TRBJ2-7,TRBV25-1,NA
TGTGCCAGCAGCCGGACTAGCGGGAGGAAAGTCGGGGAGCTGTTTTTT,CASSRTSGRKVGELFF,TRBD2,TRBJ2-2,TRBV11-2,once
TGTGCCAGCAGCCAAGATTTCACGGGAGGCGGGCACAATGAGCAGTTCTTC,CASSQDFTGGGHNEQFF,TRBD2,TRBJ2-1,TRBV4-2,NA
TGTGCCAGCAGCTCAAACAGGGTTAATCAAGAGACCCAGTACTTC,CASSSNRVNQETQYF,NA,TRBJ2-5,TRBV7-2,few
TGTGCCTCCTCCGGTCTATTCGGTGCTTTCTTT,CASSGLFGAFF,NA,TRBJ1-1,TRBV30,NA